The clone carrying this TCR beta chain was seen a handful of times. Its antigen is currently unknown. TCRdb ran MiXCR on the 5' RACE reads and lists one entry per CDR3 protein. The data hold around 280,000 distinct CDR3 sequences, with 8% to 9% observed a single time. CDR1 ENHRY and CDR2 SYGVKD come from the germline V gene. The CDR3 covers 13 residues. The V and J ends lost 7 bases and 5 bases respectively, with 14 bases between them. This record belongs to a study of identical twins. Study-wide findings and caveats: Insertions ran lower in abundant cord blood beta clonotypes, though not in memory repertoires. Twin pairs had excess sharing that was weaker in beta out-of-frame sequences. Models underestimated how often monozygotic twins shared out-of-frame TCR alpha. Invariant MAIT and iNKT cells could partly confound zero-insertion analyses.

This sample was shared with a second study, whose subject was yellow fever vaccine responses in identical twins.

This chain joins TRBV10-3 and TRBJ2-5; possibly TRBD1 or TRBD2 for D (6 bases each). This receptor was identified in a woman between 18 and 29 years old in good health. Material: memory (CD45RO+) T cells sorted from blood. CDR3 sequence: CAITGGRGETQYF. The CDR3 coding sequence is TGTGCCATCACCGGGGGCCGGGGGGAGACCCAGTACTTC.